These T cell receptor beta chains were read from a single sample in a study of tumor-infiltrating lymphocytes in localized non-small cell lung cancer. TCRdb's table, derived via immunoSEQ multiplex PCR, lists solely in-frame clones and lacks some. Of around 12,000 clones in the sample, about 86% were seen once. The source material was uninvolved lung tissue not adjacent to the tumor. All receptors come from a human donor with non-small cell lung cancer. Both conserved end residues are part of each CDR3. A D gene is named only where the DNA matches it firmly. Some rows mark clone size as missing; the rest say once, few, many or name a class of expanded clone.

once TRBJ2-3 . 15 TRBV11-3 TGTGCCAGCAGCTTAGGGGGGGCTATCACAGATACGCAGTATTTT CASSLGGAITDTQYF
. TRBJ2-7 . 11 TRBV5-6 TGTGCCAGCAGCTTGGGGGGCGAGCAGTACTTC CASSLGGEQYF
few TRBJ1-5 TRBD1 15 TRBV19 TGTGCCAGTACTCCGACAGGGACGCTTGGTCAGCCCCAGCATTTT CASTPTGTLGQPQHF
. TRBJ2-7 TRBD2 14 TRBV6-1 TGTGCCAGCAGTGAGACTAGCGGGGGCTACGAGCAGTACTTC CASSETSGGYEQYF
. TRBJ2-2 TRBD2 15 TRBV5-4 TGTGCCAGCAGCTTATCGGGGGGTAGAACCGGGGAGCTGTTTTTT CASSLSGGRTGELFF
. TRBJ1-5 . 14 TRBV19 TGTGCCAGTAGGCAGGGACATTACAATCAGCCCCAGCATTTT CASRQGHYNQPQHF
few TRBJ1-5 TRBD1 17 TRBV18 TGTGCCAGCTCAGGGACAGGGGGGTTTGGGAGCAATCAGCCCCAGCATTTT CASSGTGGFGSNQPQHF
. TRBJ1-6 . 14 TRBV6-1 TGTGCCAGCAGAACCGACCCTGGGGGTTCACCCCTCCACTTT CASRTDPGGSPLHF
. TRBJ1-5 . 15 TRBV4-1 TGCGCCAGCAGCCATGGAGGGAAGGGTACTCAGCCCCAGCATTTT CASSHGGKGTQPQHF
. TRBJ2-2 . 15 TRBV7-9 TGTGCCAGCAGCTTTATAGAATTTGGCTCCGGGGAGCTGTTTTTT CASSFIEFGSGELFF
. TRBJ1-2 . 12 TRBV5-5 TGTGCCAGCCGTCCGGGGGGCGGCGGCTACACCTTC CASRPGGGGYTF
. TRBJ2-5 . 14 TRBV5-4 TGTGCCAGCAGCTCTGGACTTCTCCAAGAGACCCAGTACTTC CASSSGLLQETQYF
few TRBJ1-2 . 14 TRBV6-5 TGTGCCAGCAGACCCTGGGGGCTAGGCTATGGCTACACCTTC CASRPWGLGYGYTF
few TRBJ2-2 . 12 TRBV29-1 TGCAGCGTTGATAATCCGCGCGGGGAGCTGTTTTTT CSVDNPRGELFF
. TRBJ2-4 TRBD2 21 TRBV30 TGTGCCTGGACCAGAGCGGGGGGCCGCACCCCAACGACTCTAGCCAAAAACATTCAGTACTTC CAWTRAGGRTPTTLAKNIQYF
once TRBJ2-5 TRBD2 15 TRBV11-2 TGTGCCAGCAGCTTAGATGGCGGGGGGGAAGAGACCCAGTACTTC CASSLDGGGEETQYF
. TRBJ1-4 TRBD1 14 TRBV2 TGTGCCAGCAGGAGACAGGGTACTAATGAAAAACTGTTTTTT CASRRQGTNEKLFF
. TRBJ1-6 . 12 TRBV6-5 TGTGCCAGCAGCTTTACCCACTCACCCCTCCACTTT CASSFTHSPLHF
. TRBJ2-6 . 21 TRBV19 TGTGCCAGTAGTATAGATCTTTGTACAGGTCGACAACTCTCTGGGGCCAACGTCCTGACTTTC CASSIDLCTGRQLSGANVLTF
. TRBJ2-7 . 15 TRBV11-2 TGTGCCAGCAGCGTGCAGGGTTACTTAACCTACGAGCAGTACTTC CASSVQGYLTYEQYF
once TRBJ2-2 . 14 TRBV6-1 TGTGCCAGCATCAGGGTATGGGGCGCCGGGGAGCTGTTTTTT CASIRVWGAGELFF
. TRBJ1-1 . 15 TRBV6-1 TGTGCCAGCACCCGCGCCGGGGGTTTGAACACTGAAGCTTTCTTT CASTRAGGLNTEAFF
. TRBJ2-7 . 14 TRBV5-1 TGCGCCAGCAGCTTGGATATGAGCTCCTACGAGCAGTACTTC CASSLDMSSYEQYF
. TRBJ1-5 TRBD1 15 TRBV6-6 TGTGCCAGCAGCCGGACAGGGGAAGGGAATCAGCCCCAGCATTTT CASSRTGEGNQPQHF
. TRBJ1-1 TRBD1 15 TRBV6-1 TGTGCCAGCAGCCGGGACAGGGGGCGTGGGACTGAAGCTTTCTTT CASSRDRGRGTEAFF
. TRBJ2-1 . 15 TRBV7-2 TGTGCCAGCAGCTTTAGTGCTAGTCCCTACAATGAGCAGTTCTTC CASSFSASPYNEQFF
. TRBJ2-5 . 15 TRBV11-2 TGTGCCAGCAGCCGATTGTTGGCCTCCCAAGAGACCCAGTACTTC CASSRLLASQETQYF